These 24 T cell receptor beta chains were all obtained from the same sample, sequenced in a study of cytomegalovirus exposure and HLA in healthy donors. In the PCR, 60 Vbeta and 13 Jbeta primers were used. Produced via immunoSEQ multiplex PCR; TCRdb's table is partial and in-frame only. The profile covers over 75,000 clones, with 82% appearing a single time and about 3.7% taken by the ten largest. Sequencing was carried out using PBMCs. The receptors come from a man aged 30 to 39 in good health and CMV-seropositive.

The J gene is TRBJ2-2, the V gene TRBV6-6, with a possible D match to TRBD2 (5 bases). CDR1 MNHNY and CDR2 SVGAGI come from the germline V gene (reference sequence). V lost 7 bases and J 5 bases, leaving 11 bases between the germline ends. CDR3 length equals 13 residues. CDR3: CASKIEGTGELFF. DNA of the CDR3: TGTGCCAGCAAAATAGAGGGTACCGGGGAGCTGTTTTTT.

This clone was counted at least ten times. V is TRBV7-9 and J is TRBJ1-1; D possibly corresponds to TRBD1 (6 bases). Germline V gives CDR1 SEHNR, CDR2 FQNEAQ (reference sequence). This CDR3 contains 14 residues. Between the trimmed V and J ends, which lost 5 bases and 1 base, there was a span of 11 bases. The CDR3 DNA reads TGTGCCAGCAGCGGGGGACACCCGAACACTGAAGCTTTCTTT. Its translation: CASSGGHPNTEAFF.

The J gene is TRBJ2-5, the V gene TRBV18; 12 nucleotides line up with TRBD1. Trimming at V came to 3 bases and at J to 5 bases, leaving 10 bases not matched to a gene. This CDR3 is 17 amino acids long. Germline CDR1 and CDR2: KGHSH and LQKENI. The CDR3 DNA reads as TGTGCCAGCTCACCTCTTCCGGGACAGGGGGCGCGGGAGACCCAGTACTTC. It yields the protein CASSPLPGQGARETQYF.

On this clone itself: An end of the junction differs from the germline gene, which may be a read error. The genes are TRBV9 and TRBJ2-7; D gene unclear. This CDR3 spans 14 amino acids. Germline values: CDR1 SGDLS, CDR2 YYNGEE. The chain's CDR3 is CASSVDGGSYGQYF. Written as DNA, the CDR3 is TGTGCCAGCAGCGTAGACGGCGGCTCCTACGGGCAGTACTTC.

The chain combines TRBV5-4 with TRBJ2-5; 9 bases are a match to TRBD1. There are 12 residues in the CDR3. CDR1 SGHNT and CDR2 YYREEE come from the germline V gene (reference sequence). The V gene end was trimmed by 5 bases and the J gene end by 7 bases; junction bases not matched to a gene: 3. The CDR3 bases are TGTGCCAGCAGTTCGGACAGGGGGACCCAGTACTTC. Its protein is CASSSDRGTQYF.

The J gene is TRBJ1-2, the V gene TRBV7-2; D remains ambiguous. The V end was cut by 1 base, the J end by 3 bases, with 12 bases between. Germline CDR1 reads SGHTA; CDR2 reads FQGNSA. The CDR3 is made up of 15 amino acids. CDR3 sequence reads: CASSLGVAEHYGYTF. Written as DNA, the CDR3 is TGTGCCAGCAGCTTAGGTGTCGCTGAGCACTATGGCTACACCTTC.

The chain recombines TRBV7-9 with TRBJ2-7; possibly TRBD1 for D (6 bases). V lost 5 bases, J lost 2 bases, and 13 bases lay in between. The germline V gene encodes CDR1 SEHNR and CDR2 FQNEAQ (reference sequence). The CDR3 length is 14 residues. For the CDR3, the DNA is TGTGCCAGCAGCCCTTCAGGGGCAACCTACGAGCAGTACTTC. Translating it yields CASSPSGATYEQYF.

The chain carries TRBV5-4 and TRBJ2-7, with 7 bases identical to TRBD2. Germline loops: CDR1 SGHNT, CDR2 YYREEE (reference sequence). The CDR3 contains 16 residues. V shed 4 bases, J shed 1 base, and the junction held 11 bases outside the gene matches. CDR3 nucleotide sequence: TGTGCCAGCAGCCCCGAAACTAGCGCATCATCCTACGAGCAGTACTTC. This gives the protein CASSPETSASSYEQYF.

V usage is TRBV5-6 and J usage is TRBJ2-2, with D perhaps matching TRBD2 (6 bases). Trimming shortened V by 4 bases and J by 4 bases, and 14 bases separated the two germline ends. The CDR3 is 15 amino acids. Germline CDR1 and CDR2: SGHDT and YYEEEE. CDR3 region: CASSPSGTVTGELFF. The CDR3 DNA reads as TGTGCCAGCAGCCCCTCCGGGACTGTCACCGGGGAGCTGTTTTTT. Full variable domain (outside the CDR3, taken from reference TRBV5-6 and TRBJ2-2): DAGVTQSPTHLIKTRGQQVTLRCSPKSGHDTVSWYQQALGQGPQFIFQYYEEEERQRGNFPDRFSGHQFPNYSSELNVNALLLGDSALYLCASSPSGTVTGELFFGEGSRLTVL.

On this clone: Other DNA variants within this sample encode the same CDR3. The chain carries TRBV5-1 and TRBJ2-7; 8 positions match TRBD1. Losses at the gene ends were 5 bases for V and 2 bases for J; bases not matched to a gene: 3. There are 13 residues in the CDR3. Germline V gene lookup returns CDR1 SGHRS and CDR2 YFSETQ. The CDR3 protein is CASREGQAYEQYF. The CDR3 DNA reads as TGCGCCAGCAGGGAGGGACAGGCCTACGAGCAGTACTTC. The complete variable domain, with remaining parts taken from reference TRBV5-1 and TRBJ2-7, reads KAGVTQTPRYLIKTRGQQVTLSCSPISGHRSVSWYQQTPGQGLQFLFEYFSETQRNKGNFPGRFSGRQFSNSRSEMNVSTLELGDSALYLCASREGQAYEQYFGPGTRLTVT.

This rearrangement joins TRBV6-6 to TRBJ2-7; TRBD1 matches at 9 bases. J lost 3 bases, V lost 5 bases, and 5 bases had no gene match. The CDR3 runs to 14 residues. Germline CDR1 is MNHNY and CDR2 is SVGAGI (reference sequence). In DNA, the CDR3 is TGTGCCAGCAGTCCGGGGACAGGGCTCTACGAGCAGTACTTC. This gives the protein CASSPGTGLYEQYF.

The chain is built from TRBV15 and TRBJ1-3, with no clear D. Trimming left V 3 bases short and J 0 bases short, with 12 bases between. CDR3 size: 16 residues. Germline CDR1 and CDR2: LNHNV and YYDKDF (reference sequence). The CDR3 reads CATSSAPGFSGNTIYF. DNA of the CDR3: TGTGCCACCAGCAGTGCCCCGGGATTCTCTGGAAACACCATATATTTT.

Written as DNA, the CDR3 is TGTGCCAGCAGCGCCTGGAGTGGCTATGGCTACACCTTC. Translated, it gives CASSAWSGYGYTF. V usage is TRBV5-8 and J usage is TRBJ1-2; D gene ambiguous. Looked up from germline, CDR1 is SGHTS and CDR2 is YDEGEE. The V gene lost 4 bases and the J gene lost 4 bases, with 11 bases spanning the gap. The CDR3 totals 13 residues. Looking up the rest from reference TRBV5-8 and TRBJ1-2 gives the full variable domain: EAGVTQSPTHLIKTRGQQATLRCSPISGHTSVYWYQQALGLGLQFLLWYDEGEERNRGNFPPRFSGRQFPNYSSELNVNALELEDSALYLCASSAWSGYGYTFGSGTRLTVV.

This clone occurred once. The genes are TRBV12-5 and TRBJ2-2; D may be TRBD1 (5 bases). The CDR3 covers 15 residues. V was trimmed by 7 bases and J by 2 bases, leaving 14 bases between them. The V gene's germline CDR1 is LGHNT and CDR2 FRNRAP. The CDR3 region is CASAPSTANTGELFF. The CDR3 bases are TGTGCTAGTGCCCCCTCGACAGCAAACACCGGGGAGCTGTTTTTT. Full variable domain (outside the CDR3, taken from reference TRBV12-5 and TRBJ2-2): DARVTQTPRHKVTEMGQEVTMRCQPILGHNTVFWYRQTMMQGLELLAYFRNRAPLDDSGMPKDRFSAEMPDATLATLKIQPSEPRDSAVYFCASAPSTANTGELFFGEGSRLTVL.

The rearrangement joins TRBV6-6 to TRBJ1-4, with 7 bases that match TRBD1. The CDR3 is 15 residues long. The germline V gene encodes CDR1 MNHNY and CDR2 SVGAGI (reference sequence). V shed 5 bases, J shed 4 bases, and the junction held 7 bases outside the gene matches. The CDR3 DNA reads as TGTGCCAGCAGTGGGGGACAGACCTTTAATGAAAAACTGTTTTTT. This sequence encodes CASSGGQTFNEKLFF.

The chain recombines TRBV5-1 with TRBJ1-2; TRBD1 is a possible D gene (6 bases). Germline assignment: CDR1 SGHRS and CDR2 YFSETQ. The CDR3 is 16 residues long. Trimming took off 5 bases at V and 1 base at J, with 18 bases between the two ends. The CDR3 loop is CASRLAGTQSNYGYTF. The CDR3 DNA sequence: TGCGCCAGCAGATTAGCCGGGACACAAAGTAACTATGGCTACACCTTC.

This rearrangement joins TRBV5-1 to TRBJ2-7; 9 bases are a match to TRBD2. The CDR3 spans 14 residues. In germline, CDR1 is SGHRS, CDR2 YFSETQ. J lost 3 bases, V lost 4 bases, and 5 bases had no gene match. CDR3 DNA: TGCGCCAGCAGCGTAGCGGGAGATGTCTACGAGCAGTACTTC. Translated: CASSVAGDVYEQYF.

The chain recombines TRBV7-9 with TRBJ1-4, with a weak D call TRBD1 (6 bases). Germline V lookup: CDR1 SEHNR, CDR2 FQNEAQ (reference sequence). The germline V and J ends were trimmed by 4 bases and 5 bases, with 14 bases remaining between them. This CDR3 comprises 15 residues. CDR3 nucleotide sequence: TGTGCCAGCAGCTCCCGGGGGGGCCTAAATGAAAAACTGTTTTTT. It encodes CASSSRGGLNEKLFF.

V usage is TRBV7-9 and J usage is TRBJ2-2; the D is unclear. The CDR3 consists of 14 residues. Germline CDR1 SEHNR, CDR2 FQNEAQ (reference sequence). V gave up 2 bases and J gave up 3 bases, with 7 bases separating them. CDR3 sequence: CASSLFADTGELFF. The CDR3 DNA reads as TGTGCCAGCAGCTTATTCGCAGACACCGGGGAGCTGTTTTTT.

The V call is TRBV7-9, the J call TRBJ1-5, with 10 bases aligning to TRBD1. The V gene end was trimmed by 6 bases and the J gene end by 0 bases; junction bases not matched to a gene: 8. The germline gives CDR1 SEHNR, CDR2 FQNEAQ (reference sequence). The CDR3 extends over 17 amino acids. CDR3 region: CASSPDRGTYSNQPQHF. The DNA of the CDR3 is TGTGCCAGCAGTCCGGACAGGGGGACCTATAGCAATCAGCCCCAGCATTTT.

In its sample, this clone was seen a few times. The genes are TRBV4-1 and TRBJ1-5; TRBD1 agrees at 7 bases. V dropped 1 base and J dropped 6; count of bases not matched to a gene: 9. This CDR3 has 16 amino acids. Germline CDR1 is MGHRA and CDR2 is YSYEKL. Here the CDR3 reads CASSQGQGSLPQPQHF. For the CDR3, the DNA is TGCGCCAGCAGCCAAGGACAGGGAAGTTTGCCTCAGCCCCAGCATTTT.

The rearrangement uses TRBV5-1 and TRBJ2-2; 7 nucleotides line up with TRBD1. This CDR3 is 19 amino acids long. V was pared by 7 bases and J by 1 base, with 19 bases of the junction left unmatched. Per germline, CDR1 SGHRS and CDR2 YFSETQ. CDR3: CASSNPGTEVTENTGELFF. The DNA for the CDR3 is TGCGCCAGCTCCAACCCCGGGACAGAAGTTACTGAGAACACCGGGGAGCTGTTTTTT. Supplemented by reference TRBV5-1 and TRBJ2-2, the full variable domain reads KAGVTQTPRYLIKTRGQQVTLSCSPISGHRSVSWYQQTPGQGLQFLFEYFSETQRNKGNFPGRFSGRQFSNSRSEMNVSTLELGDSALYLCASSNPGTEVTENTGELFFGEGSRLTVL.

This chain connects TRBV6-6 to TRBJ1-2; tentative D call: TRBD1 (5 bases). Germline V gene sequence: CDR1 MNHNY, CDR2 SVGAGI (reference sequence). V was trimmed by 4 bases and J by 2 bases, leaving 17 bases between them. CDR3 length: 16 amino acids. The DNA of the CDR3 is TGTGCCAGCAGTTCGCCCGGGGGAGGGCAAAACTATGGCTACACCTTC. The encoded protein is CASSSPGGGQNYGYTF.

The genes are TRBV27 and TRBJ2-7; 14 positions agree with TRBD2. The germline CDR1 and CDR2 sequences are MNHEY and SMNVEV (reference sequence). V lost 5 bases and J lost 2; bases outside the gene matches: 5. There are 16 residues in the CDR3. The CDR3 here is CASSIGTSGSPYEQYF. The CDR3 coding sequence is TGTGCCAGCAGTATAGGGACTAGCGGGAGTCCCTACGAGCAGTACTTC.